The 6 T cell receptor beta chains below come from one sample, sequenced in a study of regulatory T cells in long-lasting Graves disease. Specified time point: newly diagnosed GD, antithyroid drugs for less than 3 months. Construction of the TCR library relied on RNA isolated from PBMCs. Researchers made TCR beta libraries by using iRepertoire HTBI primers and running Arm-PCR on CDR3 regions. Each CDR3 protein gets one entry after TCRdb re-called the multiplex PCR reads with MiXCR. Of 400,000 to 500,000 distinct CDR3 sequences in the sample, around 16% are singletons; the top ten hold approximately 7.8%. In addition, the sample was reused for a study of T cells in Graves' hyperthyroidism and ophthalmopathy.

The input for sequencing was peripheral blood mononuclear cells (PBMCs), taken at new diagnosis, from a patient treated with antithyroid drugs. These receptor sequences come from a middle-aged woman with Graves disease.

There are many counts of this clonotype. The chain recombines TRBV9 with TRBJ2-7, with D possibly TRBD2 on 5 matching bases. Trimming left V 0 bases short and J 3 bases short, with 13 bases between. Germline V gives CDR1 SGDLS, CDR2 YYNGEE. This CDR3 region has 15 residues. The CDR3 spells CASSVDGSVNYEQYF. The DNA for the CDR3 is TGTGCCAGCAGCGTAGACGGTAGCGTTAACTACGAGCAGTACTTC.

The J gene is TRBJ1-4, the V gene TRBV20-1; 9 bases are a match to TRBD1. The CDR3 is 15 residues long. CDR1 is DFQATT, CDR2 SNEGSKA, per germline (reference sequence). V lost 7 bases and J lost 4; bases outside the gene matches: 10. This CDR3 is CSVRPTGGGNEKLFF. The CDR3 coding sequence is TGCAGTGTCCGTCCCACAGGGGGCGGTAATGAAAAACTGTTTTTT.

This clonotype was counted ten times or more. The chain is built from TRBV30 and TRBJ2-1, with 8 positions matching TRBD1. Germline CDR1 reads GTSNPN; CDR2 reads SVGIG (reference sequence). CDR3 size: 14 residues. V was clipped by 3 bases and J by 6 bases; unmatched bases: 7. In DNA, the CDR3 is TGTGCCTGGAGCCCGGGACAGGTTGCCAATGAGCAGTTCTTC. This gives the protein CAWSPGQVANEQFF.

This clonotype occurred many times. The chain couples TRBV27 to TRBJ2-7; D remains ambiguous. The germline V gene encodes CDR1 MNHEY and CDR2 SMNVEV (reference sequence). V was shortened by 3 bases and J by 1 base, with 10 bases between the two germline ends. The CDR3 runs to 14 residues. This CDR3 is CASSLAPASYEQYF. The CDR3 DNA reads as TGTGCCAGCAGTTTGGCGCCAGCATCCTACGAGCAGTACTTC.

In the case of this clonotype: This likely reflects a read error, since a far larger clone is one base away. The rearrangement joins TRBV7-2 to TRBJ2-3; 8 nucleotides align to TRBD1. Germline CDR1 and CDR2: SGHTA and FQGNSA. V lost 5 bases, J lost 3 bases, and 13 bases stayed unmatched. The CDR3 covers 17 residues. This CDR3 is CASSGDVTGVRTDTQYF. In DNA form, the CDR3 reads TGTGCCAGCAGCGGAGACGTGACAGGGGTGAGGACAGATACGCAGTATTTT. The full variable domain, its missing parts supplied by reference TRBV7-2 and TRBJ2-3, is GAGVSQSPSNKVTEKGKDVELRCDPISGHTALYWYRQSLGQGLEFLIYFQGNSAPDKSGLPSDRFSAERTGGSVSTLTIQRTQQEDSAVYLCASSGDVTGVRTDTQYFGPGTRLTVL.

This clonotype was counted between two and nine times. This CDR3 is CANREDSGANVLTF. The DNA of the CDR3 is TGTGCCAACAGGGAAGACTCTGGGGCCAACGTCCTGACTTTC. This chain links TRBV28 with TRBJ2-6; tentatively, D is TRBD1 (6 bases). Trimming left V 10 bases short and J 0 bases short, with 10 bases between. Germline V gene sequence: CDR1 MDHEN, CDR2 SYDVKM. The CDR3 is 14 residues long.